Included here is one T cell receptor (beta chain) sequence, with context. These data belong to a study of blood T cell repertoires in COVID-19. Turning to the study itself: Samples representing acute and convalescent COVID-19 were sourced from the United States, Italy and Spain. In each case, the material was cDNA or gDNA derived from T cells, B-cell-depleted T cells, or PBMCs.

V shed 3 bases and J shed 7 bases, with 13 bases lying between them. This CDR3 region has 14 residues. From germline, CDR1 is KGHSH and CDR2 LQKENI. Authors' methods: Counts of nucleated cells, estimated from reference gene primer amplification, were obtained. Using immunoSEQ multiplex PCR, the repertoire was profiled, and TCRdb retains in-frame clones only, with some absent. That table supplies the V and J calls and clone size; D and trimming were determined from the DNA. Among about 260,000 clones listed, around 89% were seen once. The specimen sequenced was peripheral blood. The V and J genes are TRBV18 and TRBJ1-3; D gene ambiguous. This receptor was taken from a woman aged 40 to 49 with acute or convalescent COVID-19. The DNA of the CDR3 is TGTGCCAGCTCACCTGGGCCCAGAGGGAACACCATATATTTT. Amino acid sequence: CASSPGPRGNTIYF.